The 15 T cell receptor beta chains reported below all come from one sample, sequenced in a study of T cells in Graves' hyperthyroidism and ophthalmopathy. RNA transcripts yielded amplified TCR beta CDR3 regions. HTBI primers were the set used in a first-round RT-PCR of the TCR CDR3. Via MiXCR, TCRdb re-called the multiplex PCR reads, giving one row per CDR3 protein. The sample includes roughly 510,000 distinct CDR3 sequences, less than 25% of them seen just once. The sample was blood. Receptors were obtained from a man younger than 35 with Graves' hyperthyroidism.

This clonotype was picked up many times. The gene calls are TRBV19 and TRBJ1-5; 10 nucleotides match TRBD1. V dropped 7 bases and J dropped 6; count of bases not matched to a gene: 3. This CDR3 comprises 13 residues. Germline loops: CDR1 LNHDA, CDR2 SQIVND (reference sequence). CDR3 protein: CASKRQGAQPQHF. For the CDR3, the DNA is TGTGCCAGTAAGAGACAGGGGGCTCAGCCCCAGCATTTT.

In its sample, this clonotype was seen many times. V usage is TRBV4-1 and J usage is TRBJ2-7, with TRBD1 matching over 9 bases. Trimming removed 3 bases from V and 2 bases from J; junction bases left unmatched: 5. CDR1 and CDR2 (germline): MGHRA, YSYEKL. The CDR3 contains 15 residues. As DNA, the CDR3 is TGCGCCAGCAGCCACCCCGGGACAGGGACCTACGAGCAGTACTTC. This translates into CASSHPGTGTYEQYF.

In its sample, this clonotype was seen many times. V gene TRBV28 combines with J gene TRBJ1-1; D not certain. The germline V gene encodes CDR1 MDHEN and CDR2 SYDVKM. There are 16 residues in the CDR3. Trimming stripped 3 bases from V and 0 bases from J, with 14 bases between. CDR3 nucleotide sequence: TGTGCCAGCAGTTTTTACCTTGGCAGCTTGAACACTGAAGCTTTCTTT. As protein: CASSFYLGSLNTEAFF.

This clonotype was seen repeatedly, ten times or more. CDR3 sequence: CSARDSRGGGNTIYF. The CDR3 region has the DNA TGCAGTGCTAGAGATTCGCGAGGGGGAGGAAACACCATATATTTT. This sequence joins TRBV20-1 and TRBJ1-3; maybe TRBD1 (6 bases). Germline CDR1 is DFQATT and CDR2 is SNEGSKA (reference sequence). Trimming left V 0 bases short and J 4 bases short, with 13 bases between. The CDR3 length is 15 residues.

This clonotype has a count of ten or more. V is TRBV19 and J is TRBJ1-1, with TRBD1 as a possible D gene (5 bases). Germline-derived CDR1 and CDR2 are LNHDA and SQIVND (reference sequence). Trimming took off 1 base at V and 1 base at J, with 19 bases between the two ends. The CDR3 loop spans 18 amino acids. The CDR3 sequence: CASSIGPGQSLRNTEAFF. In nucleotides, the CDR3 is TGTGCCAGTAGTATAGGACCGGGGCAGTCCTTGAGGAACACTGAAGCTTTCTTT.

This clonotype has at least ten counts. The chain carries TRBV20-1 and TRBJ1-6; TRBD1 is a possible D gene (6 bases). V gave up 0 bases and J gave up 7 bases, with 13 bases separating them. The germline V gene encodes CDR1 DFQATT and CDR2 SNEGSKA (reference sequence). This CDR3 is 15 amino acids long. In nucleotides, the CDR3 is TGCAGTGCTAGAGAAATGTCAGGGGAGAATTCACCCCTCCACTTT. This gives the protein CSAREMSGENSPLHF.

The rearrangement uses TRBV11-2 and TRBJ1-2; D is possibly TRBD1 (6 bases). The CDR3 covers 18 residues. Trimming left V 0 bases short and J 4 bases short, with 21 bases between. Germline CDR1 SGHAT, CDR2 FQNNGV. CDR3 nucleotides: TGTGCCAGCAGCTTAGAGGTCCGAGGGGGGGCGCTAGGCTATGGCTACACCTTC. Its protein is CASSLEVRGGALGYGYTF.

This clonotype came up many times. The junction and the germline gene differ at one end; a read error may be behind it. J is TRBJ1-2 and V is TRBV12-3 or TRBV12-4; no firm D call. This CDR3 has 12 residues. In DNA, the CDR3 is TGTGCCAGCAGTCTCGATAGACTGGCCGGGGCCTTC. Translation gives CASSLDRLAGAF.

The table lists this clonotype with a few counts. The chain combines TRBV12-5 with TRBJ2-4; unclear D gene. The CDR3 sequence is 13 residues long. Looked up from germline, CDR1 is LGHNT and CDR2 is FRNRAP. The V gene lost 1 base and the J gene lost 5 bases, with 6 bases spanning the gap. The CDR3, as DNA: TGTGCTAGTGGTTTGGGTCAGGAAAACATTCAGTACTTC. It encodes CASGLGQENIQYF.

This clonotype was found many times. The CDR3 DNA sequence: TGTGCCAGCAGTTACCCTCGGGGTGGCGGGGAGCTGTTTTTT. Its translation: CASSYPRGGGELFF. The chain links TRBV6-5 to TRBJ2-2; D perhaps matches TRBD2 (5 bases). V was pared by 2 bases and J by 7 bases, with 11 bases between. Germline CDR1 and CDR2: MNHEY and SVGAGI. This CDR3 region has 14 residues.

The sample holds a few counts of this clonotype. This sequence joins TRBV12-3 or TRBV12-4 and TRBJ2-2; D may be TRBD1 (5 bases). Trimming cost V 0 bases and J 4 bases, with 9 bases left between them. This CDR3 region has 15 residues. CDR3 sequence: CASSLAGESTGELFF. In nucleotides, the CDR3 is TGTGCCAGCAGTTTAGCAGGGGAAAGCACCGGGGAGCTGTTTTTT.

In its sample, this clonotype was seen many times. V gene TRBV12-3 or TRBV12-4 combines with J gene TRBJ1-5; possibly TRBD1 for D (5 bases). This CDR3 is built from 12 residues. Trimming took off 7 bases at V and 6 bases at J, with 10 bases between the two ends. The CDR3 sequence is CASKWGSQPQHF. In nucleotides, the CDR3 is TGTGCCAGCAAGTGGGGGAGTCAGCCCCAGCATTTT.

This clonotype was detected only once. The chain couples TRBV6-1 to TRBJ1-2; 9 nucleotides agree with TRBD1. Germline CDR1 and CDR2: MNHNS and SASEGT. The J segment lost 6 bases and the V segment lost 0 bases, leaving 2 bases of the junction unmatched. The CDR3 extends over 14 amino acids. This chain's CDR3 is CASSEAWTGDGYTF. CDR3 sequence (DNA): TGTGCCAGCAGTGAAGCGTGGACAGGGGATGGCTACACCTTC.

V gene TRBV6-5 combines with J gene TRBJ2-5; D tentatively reads TRBD1 or TRBD2 (5 bases each). Germline CDR1 reads MNHEY; CDR2 reads SVGAGI. Deletions cut 0 bases from V and 1 base from J, with 9 bases between. This CDR3 is built from 15 residues. CDR3 residues: CASSYSGVTQETQYF. The CDR3 DNA reads as TGTGCCAGCAGTTACTCGGGGGTAACCCAAGAGACCCAGTACTTC.

Comments on this clonotype: A read error is possible here, since a much larger clone lies one base away. The chain carries TRBV19 and TRBJ1-1; D not certain. The CDR3 is 13 residues long. Germline-derived CDR1 and CDR2 are LNHDA and SQIVND (reference sequence). The CDR3 sequence is CASSIAPNTEACF. The CDR3 DNA is TGTGCCAGTAGTATAGCCCCGAACACTGAAGCTTGCTTT.